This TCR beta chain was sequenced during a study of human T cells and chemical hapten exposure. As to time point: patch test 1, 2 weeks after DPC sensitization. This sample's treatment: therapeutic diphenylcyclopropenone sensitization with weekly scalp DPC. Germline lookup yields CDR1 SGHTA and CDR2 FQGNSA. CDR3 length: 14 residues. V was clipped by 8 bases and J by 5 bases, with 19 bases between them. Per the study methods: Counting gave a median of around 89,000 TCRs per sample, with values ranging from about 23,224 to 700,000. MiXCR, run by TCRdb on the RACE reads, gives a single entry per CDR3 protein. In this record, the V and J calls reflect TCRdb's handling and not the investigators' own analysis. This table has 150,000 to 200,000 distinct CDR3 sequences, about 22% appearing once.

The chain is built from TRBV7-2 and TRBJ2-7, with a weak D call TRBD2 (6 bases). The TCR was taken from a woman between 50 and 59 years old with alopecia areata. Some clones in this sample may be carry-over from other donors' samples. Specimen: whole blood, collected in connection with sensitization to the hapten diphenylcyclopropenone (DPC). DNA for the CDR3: TGTGCCAGCGGACCCGGCCTAGCGTACCACGAGCAGTACTTC. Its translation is CASGPGLAYHEQYF.